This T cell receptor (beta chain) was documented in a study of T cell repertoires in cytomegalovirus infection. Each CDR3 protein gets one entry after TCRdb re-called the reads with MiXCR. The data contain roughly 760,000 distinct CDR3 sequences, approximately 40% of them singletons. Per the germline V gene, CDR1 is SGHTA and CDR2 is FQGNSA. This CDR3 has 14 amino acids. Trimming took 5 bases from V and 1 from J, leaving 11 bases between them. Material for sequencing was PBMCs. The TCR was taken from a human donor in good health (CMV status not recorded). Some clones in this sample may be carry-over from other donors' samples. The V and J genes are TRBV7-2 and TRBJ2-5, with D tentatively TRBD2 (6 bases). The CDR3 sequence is CASSQMGGQETQYF. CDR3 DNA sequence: TGTGCCAGCAGCCAGATGGGGGGCCAAGAGACCCAGTACTTC.